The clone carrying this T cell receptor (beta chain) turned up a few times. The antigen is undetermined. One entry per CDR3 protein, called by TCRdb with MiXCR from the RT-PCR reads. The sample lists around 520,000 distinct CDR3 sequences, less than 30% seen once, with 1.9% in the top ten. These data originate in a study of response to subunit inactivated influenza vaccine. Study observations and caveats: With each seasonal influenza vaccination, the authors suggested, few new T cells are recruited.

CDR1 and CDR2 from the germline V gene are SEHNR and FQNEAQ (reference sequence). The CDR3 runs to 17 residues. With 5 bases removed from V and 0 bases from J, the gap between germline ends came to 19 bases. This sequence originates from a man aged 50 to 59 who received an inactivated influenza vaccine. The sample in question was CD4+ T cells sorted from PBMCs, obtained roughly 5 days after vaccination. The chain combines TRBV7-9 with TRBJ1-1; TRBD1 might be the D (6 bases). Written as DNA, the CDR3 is TGTGCCAGCAGCCCAGGGGTCGACAGTGTCATGAACACTGAAGCTTTCTTT. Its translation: CASSPGVDSVMNTEAFF. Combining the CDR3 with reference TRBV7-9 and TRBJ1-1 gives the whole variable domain DTGVSQNPRHKITKRGQNVTFRCDPISEHNRLYWYRQTLGQGPEFLTYFQNEAQLEKSRLLSDRFSAERPKGSFSTLEIQRTEQGDSAMYLCASSPGVDSVMNTEAFFGQGTRLTVV.